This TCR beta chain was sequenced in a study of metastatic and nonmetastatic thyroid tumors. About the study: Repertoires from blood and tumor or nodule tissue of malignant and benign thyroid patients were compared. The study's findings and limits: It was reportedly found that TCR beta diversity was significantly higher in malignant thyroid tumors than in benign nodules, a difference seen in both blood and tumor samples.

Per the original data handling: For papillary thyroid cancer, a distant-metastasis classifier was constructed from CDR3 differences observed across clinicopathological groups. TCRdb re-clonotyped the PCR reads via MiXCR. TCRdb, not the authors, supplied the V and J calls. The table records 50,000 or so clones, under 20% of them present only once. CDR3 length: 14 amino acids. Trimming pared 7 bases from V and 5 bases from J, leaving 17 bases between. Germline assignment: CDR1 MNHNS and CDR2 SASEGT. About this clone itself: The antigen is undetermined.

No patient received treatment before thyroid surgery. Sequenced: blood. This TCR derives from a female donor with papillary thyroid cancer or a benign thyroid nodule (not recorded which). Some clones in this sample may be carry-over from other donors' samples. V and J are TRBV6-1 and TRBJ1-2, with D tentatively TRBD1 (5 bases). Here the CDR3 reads CASNWGPTAYGYTF. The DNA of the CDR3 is TGTGCCAGCAATTGGGGACCAACGGCTTATGGCTACACCTTC.